Listed here are 30 T cell receptor beta chains from one sample, sequenced in a study of PD-1 blockade in mismatch repair-deficient tumors. Generated by immunoSEQ multiplex PCR, the TCRdb table keeps only in-frame clones and is missing some. The sample records about 14,000 clones, about 79% being singletons. The specimen was PBMCs, collected approximately 14 weeks after starting pembrolizumab. The receptors stem from an adult with mismatch repair-deficient cancer.

The chain links TRBV30 to TRBJ2-3; 7 nucleotides agree with TRBD1. The germline V gene has CDR1 GTSNPN and CDR2 SVGIG (reference sequence). The CDR3 runs to 12 residues. V gave up 2 bases and J gave up 8 bases; unmatched junction bases: 4. The CDR3 loop is CAWSSGGGTQYF. The CDR3 DNA is TGTGCCTGGAGTTCAGGGGGTGGTACGCAGTATTTT.

The chain combines TRBV18 with TRBJ2-1; 11 positions agree with TRBD1. Germline CDR1 reads KGHSH; CDR2 reads LQKENI. The CDR3 is 16 residues long. The ends lost 2 bases at V and 4 bases at J; junction bases unmatched: 4. The CDR3 DNA is TGTGCCAGCTCACCATTTGGACAGGGGGCTTACAATGAGCAGTTCTTC. It codes for CASSPFGQGAYNEQFF.

The chain carries TRBV6-5 and TRBJ2-7; TRBD2 might be the D (6 bases). The V gene lost 2 bases and the J gene lost 3 bases, with 11 bases spanning the gap. The CDR3 is 14 residues long. In germline, CDR1 is MNHEY, CDR2 SVGAGI. The CDR3 coding sequence is TGTGCCAGCAGTTACAGGAGGGAAGGCTACGAGCAGTACTTC. Translation: CASSYRREGYEQYF.

The chain employs TRBV19 and TRBJ2-1; D is possibly TRBD2 (5 bases). Germline values: CDR1 LNHDA, CDR2 SQIVND (reference sequence). V lost 6 bases and J 9 bases, leaving 12 bases between the germline ends. CDR3 length equals 12 residues. CDR3: CASSTRIGEQFF. The CDR3 region has the DNA TGTGCCAGTAGCACTAGGATTGGTGAGCAGTTCTTC.

The V call is TRBV7-6, the J call TRBJ2-3; 7 nucleotides match TRBD2. CDR3 length: 12 amino acids. CDR1 and CDR2 (germline): SGHVS, FNYEAQ. The V gene end was trimmed by 8 bases and the J gene end by 5 bases; junction bases not matched to a gene: 4. The CDR3 DNA is TGTGCCAGCGGGGGGGTTATAGATACGCAGTATTTT. This gives the protein CASGGVIDTQYF.

There are a few counts of this clone. The genes are TRBV10-2 and TRBJ2-1; 10 nucleotides agree with TRBD2. V lost 10 bases to trimming and J lost 9 bases; unmatched junction nucleotides: 9. CDR3 length: 13 residues. Per the germline V gene, CDR1 is WSHSY and CDR2 is SAAADI. The CDR3 spells CAKGQGLASEQFF. CDR3 bases: TGCGCCAAGGGCCAGGGACTAGCGAGTGAGCAGTTCTTC.

The rearrangement links TRBV7-7 to TRBJ2-7, with 11 bases lining up with TRBD2. Germline lookup yields CDR1 SSHAT and CDR2 FNYEAQ (reference sequence). V was pared by 8 bases and J by 4 bases, with 7 bases of the junction left unmatched. The CDR3 loop spans 14 amino acids. CDR3 in amino acids: CASSYGTSGYEQYF. The CDR3 region has the DNA TGTGCCAGCTCATACGGGACTAGCGGTTACGAGCAGTACTTC.

This chain uses TRBV6-4 with TRBJ2-3, with 7 nucleotides matching TRBD2. Germline loops: CDR1 MRHNA, CDR2 SNTAGT. The CDR3 spans 15 residues. V trimming: 4 bases; J trimming: 0 bases; junction bases outside the gene matches: 4. Here the CDR3 DNA reads TGTGCCAGCAGTGTTAATAGCGGGAGCACAGATACGCAGTATTTT. Amino acids: CASSVNSGSTDTQYF.

The rearrangement uses TRBV27 and TRBJ2-1; D perhaps matches TRBD2 (7 bases). Germline loops: CDR1 MNHEY, CDR2 SMNVEV (reference sequence). The V and J ends lost 4 bases and 4 bases respectively, with 11 bases between them. The CDR3 is 14 amino acids. The CDR3 sequence: CASSSGGRYNEQFF. DNA for the CDR3: TGTGCCAGCAGTTCGGGGGGCAGGTACAATGAGCAGTTCTTC.

This chain connects TRBV28 to TRBJ1-3, with D perhaps matching TRBD1 (6 bases). CDR3 length equals 17 residues. V lost 2 bases to trimming and J lost 0 bases, with 14 bases between them. The germline CDR1 and CDR2 sequences are MDHEN and SYDVKM. CDR3 DNA: TGTGCCAGCAGTTTAAGGGGGGGCCCGCTCTCTGGAAACACCATATATTTT. Translating gives CASSLRGGPLSGNTIYF.

The chain recombines TRBV9 with TRBJ1-3, with 7 bases that match TRBD1. Germline V gene sequence: CDR1 SGDLS, CDR2 YYNGEE. V lost 3 bases, J lost 0 bases, and 6 bases stayed unmatched. The CDR3 contains 16 residues. The CDR3 protein is CASSENRGTSGNTIYF. CDR3 nucleotide sequence: TGTGCCAGCAGCGAAAACAGGGGAACCTCTGGAAACACCATATATTTT.

The chain links TRBV5-6 to TRBJ2-1; tentatively, D is TRBD2 (6 bases). The V and J ends lost 0 bases and 5 bases respectively, with 12 bases between them. Germline CDR1 SGHDT, CDR2 YYEEEE. CDR3 size: 15 residues. The DNA for the CDR3 is TGTGCCAGCAGCTTGGGGGTTAGCGGTAACAATGAGCAGTTCTTC. It is translated as CASSLGVSGNNEQFF. Complete variable domain (other parts from reference TRBV5-6 and TRBJ2-1): DAGVTQSPTHLIKTRGQQVTLRCSPKSGHDTVSWYQQALGQGPQFIFQYYEEEERQRGNFPDRFSGHQFPNYSSELNVNALLLGDSALYLCASSLGVSGNNEQFFGPGTRLTVL.

This chain uses TRBV4-2 with TRBJ2-5; D gene unclear. V was trimmed by 0 bases and J by 0 bases, leaving 8 bases between them. This CDR3 contains 15 residues. Germline CDR1 and CDR2: LGHNA and YNFKEQ. The CDR3 reads CASSQDLANQETQYF. In DNA, the CDR3 is TGTGCCAGCAGCCAAGATTTAGCTAACCAAGAGACCCAGTACTTC.

This chain connects TRBV19 to TRBJ1-3; D unclear. V lost 5 bases, J lost 4 bases, and 6 bases lay in between. CDR3 length equals 12 residues. Looked up from germline, CDR1 is LNHDA and CDR2 is SQIVND (reference sequence). The CDR3 coding sequence is TGTGCCAGTAGTTTTATCGGAAACACCATATATTTT. It is translated as CASSFIGNTIYF.

The genes are TRBV18 and TRBJ2-7; 8 nucleotides agree with TRBD2. This CDR3 has 15 residues. Germline lookup yields CDR1 KGHSH and CDR2 LQKENI. Losses at the gene ends were 3 bases for V and 1 base for J; bases not matched to a gene: 5. The CDR3 loop reads CASSPGVAGSYEQYF. The CDR3 region has the DNA TGTGCCAGCTCACCCGGGGTAGCGGGGTCCTACGAGCAGTACTTC.

The V gene is TRBV6-1, the J gene TRBJ2-1; TRBD2 aligns across 10 bases. Looked up from germline, CDR1 is MNHNS and CDR2 is SASEGT. The junction had 5 bases not matched to a gene; V was cut back by 4 bases and J by 5 bases. CDR3 size: 15 residues. CDR3 nucleotides: TGTGCCAGCAGTGTGACTAGCGGGCCCAACAATGAGCAGTTCTTC. Protein: CASSVTSGPNNEQFF.

This clone appeared a few times. The chain recombines TRBV5-1 with TRBJ2-7, with 8 nucleotides matching TRBD2. The CDR3 totals 14 residues. The V segment lost 4 bases and the J segment 1 base; nucleotides outside the gene matches: 4. Germline loops: CDR1 SGHRS, CDR2 YFSETQ. The CDR3 is CASSGGLESYEQYF. The CDR3 bases are TGCGCCAGCAGCGGGGGACTAGAGTCCTACGAGCAGTACTTC.

The CDR3 protein is CASSKALGSLQYF. CDR3 DNA sequence: TGTGCCAGCAGCAAAGCGCTCGGGAGTTTGCAGTACTTC. The chain uses TRBV21-1 and TRBJ2-7; TRBD2, the D gene given by the table, was not confirmed from the DNA. TRBV21-1 is labeled a pseudogene. The CDR3 covers 13 residues.

The chain links TRBV19 to TRBJ1-5, with 8 bases identical to TRBD1. The CDR3 is made up of 15 amino acids. V dropped 5 bases and J dropped 2; count of bases not matched to a gene: 5. Germline V gene sequence: CDR1 LNHDA, CDR2 SQIVND (reference sequence). The CDR3 DNA is TGTGCCAGTAGTCCCAAGACAGGGGGCAATCAGCCCCAGCATTTT. Amino acids: CASSPKTGGNQPQHF.

This clone was counted once. The V gene is TRBV5-6, the J gene TRBJ2-2, with TRBD1 matching 10 bases. Germline V lookup: CDR1 SGHDT, CDR2 YYEEEE. Trimming removed 2 bases from V and 4 bases from J; junction bases left unmatched: 11. The CDR3 sequence is 18 residues long. The CDR3 loop reads CASSLPGQGTVGTGELFF. The CDR3 DNA reads as TGTGCCAGCAGCTTACCGGGACAGGGGACGGTCGGCACCGGGGAGCTGTTTTTT.

The chain carries TRBV6-5 and TRBJ2-2; perhaps TRBD2 as D (5 bases). V was cut by 10 bases and J by 0 bases, with 9 bases left in between. Germline values: CDR1 MNHEY, CDR2 SVGAGI. CDR3 length equals 13 residues. The CDR3 DNA is TGTGCCATCCGGGATACGAACACCGGGGAGCTGTTTTTT. Protein: CAIRDTNTGELFF.

This chain connects TRBV6-5 to TRBJ1-4; 7 bases are shared with TRBD1. From germline, CDR1 is MNHEY and CDR2 SVGAGI. The CDR3 length is 15 residues. Trimming removed 5 bases from V and 4 bases from J; junction bases left unmatched: 7. The chain's CDR3 is CASSQGTAGNEKLFF. DNA for the CDR3: TGTGCCAGCAGTCAAGGGACAGCTGGTAATGAAAAACTGTTTTTT.

Within the sample, this clone is medium-sized. The chain couples TRBV28 to TRBJ2-7; 11 bases fit TRBD2. With 6 bases clipped from V and 3 bases from J, the junction kept 16 bases outside the gene matches. The CDR3 covers 18 residues. Germline V lookup: CDR1 MDHEN, CDR2 SYDVKM. This chain's CDR3 is CASSPLGTSGFPLYEQYF. CDR3 bases: TGTGCCAGCAGCCCCCTGGGGACTAGCGGTTTTCCCCTCTACGAGCAGTACTTC.

This chain joins TRBV19 and TRBJ2-3, with 8 bases identical to TRBD2. From germline, CDR1 is LNHDA and CDR2 SQIVND (reference sequence). Trimming took 6 bases from V and 5 from J; bases not matched to a gene: 4. This CDR3 has 13 amino acids. The CDR3 region is CASRREEGDTQYF. The CDR3 DNA is TGTGCCAGTAGGCGGGAGGAAGGAGATACGCAGTATTTT.

The genes are TRBV5-1 and TRBJ2-2; 7 positions agree with TRBD2. Germline trimming cut 2 bases from V and 6 bases from J; bases unmatched to any gene: 7. CDR3 length: 15 residues. The germline gives CDR1 SGHRS, CDR2 YFSETQ. The CDR3 DNA is TGCGCCAGCAGCTTCGCGGGAGATCACTCCGGGGAGCTGTTTTTT. It is translated as CASSFAGDHSGELFF.

The chain carries TRBV18 and TRBJ2-7; 7 bases are shared with TRBD1. CDR1 and CDR2 from the germline V gene are KGHSH and LQKENI. J gave up 2 bases and V 6 bases, and 7 bases lay outside the gene matches. This CDR3 comprises 14 residues. This CDR3 is CASSQTGTAYEQYF. CDR3 sequence (DNA): TGTGCCAGCTCGCAGACAGGGACGGCCTACGAGCAGTACTTC.

The chain joins TRBV27 to TRBJ2-7, with 7 bases identical to TRBD1. V lost 6 bases, J lost 2 bases, and 10 bases stayed unmatched. Germline loops: CDR1 MNHEY, CDR2 SMNVEV (reference sequence). The CDR3 totals 15 residues. CDR3 sequence reads: CASSFNRQGPYEQYF. CDR3 nucleotides: TGTGCCAGCAGCTTCAACAGACAGGGTCCCTACGAGCAGTACTTC.

The V call is TRBV6-6, the J call TRBJ2-7, with 9 positions matching TRBD1. This CDR3 region has 15 residues. Looked up from germline, CDR1 is MNHNY and CDR2 is SVGAGI (reference sequence). The V and J ends lost 4 bases and 2 bases, in that order; junction bases with no gene match: 6. The CDR3 DNA sequence: TGTGCCAGCAGTTCGAGGACAGGGGACGCCTACGAGCAGTACTTC. Protein sequence: CASSSRTGDAYEQYF.

This chain joins TRBV29-1 and TRBJ2-5; the match to TRBD1 covers 8 bases. The CDR3 sequence is 17 residues long. The V gene's germline CDR1 is SQVTM and CDR2 ANQGSEA. Trimming cost V 4 bases and J 2 bases; bases outside gene matches: 15. As DNA, the CDR3 is TGCAGCGTTGTCCCTGACCTCCTTACAGGGGGACAAGAGACCCAGTACTTC. It translates to CSVVPDLLTGGQETQYF. Together with reference TRBV29-1 and TRBJ2-5, the CDR3 gives the full variable domain: SAVISQKPSRDICQRGTSLTIQCQVDSQVTMMFWYRQQPGQSLTLIATANQGSEATYESGFVIDKFPISRPNLTFSTLTVSNMSPEDSSIYLCSVVPDLLTGGQETQYFGPGTRLLVL.

This clone was observed once. The rearrangement uses TRBV28 and TRBJ1-1; D might be TRBD1 (6 bases). Deletions cut 5 bases from V and 5 bases from J, with 18 bases between. The V gene's germline CDR1 is MDHEN and CDR2 SYDVKM. This CDR3 is built from 15 residues. CDR3 DNA: TGTGCCAGCAGTATCTTCCCGGCCCAGGGGACTGAAGCTTTCTTT. Translating it yields CASSIFPAQGTEAFF.